Listed below are T cell receptor beta chains from one sample, sequenced in a study of technical replicates of blood from a few donors. The protocol was immunoSEQ multiplex PCR, while the TCRdb copy is restricted to in-frame clones and leaves out a portion. This sample has approximately 79,000 clones, with around 97% found just once. Source material: T cells isolated from PBMCs. These receptors originate from a human donor in good health. The CDR3 runs from the conserved cysteine through the conserved F or W. The order of the fields is V gene, D gene, clone size, J gene, CDR3 DNA, CDR3 protein. A D gene is named only where the DNA matches it firmly. Some rows have no size entry. The others give once, few or many, or a class for an expanded clone.

v_call: TRBV18
d_call: TRBD1
clone_size: .
j_call: TRBJ1-2
cdr3_nt: TGTGCCAGCTCACCTCAAACAGGGGCCTATGGCTACACCTTC
cdr3_aa: CASSPQTGAYGYTF

v_call: TRBV5-4
d_call: .
clone_size: .
j_call: TRBJ2-7
cdr3_nt: TGTGCCAGCAGCCCCTATGAGGGCAGAGAGCAGTACTTC
cdr3_aa: CASSPYEGREQYF

v_call: TRBV7-3
d_call: TRBD2
clone_size: .
j_call: TRBJ2-4
cdr3_nt: TGTGCCAGCAGCCCCGGGGGTAGCGGGAGTAGGGGCATTCAGTACTTC
cdr3_aa: CASSPGGSGSRGIQYF

v_call: TRBV4-3
d_call: TRBD1
clone_size: .
j_call: TRBJ2-2
cdr3_nt: TGCGCCAGCAGCCCGAGTACAGGGGACAACACCGGGGAGCTGTTTTTT
cdr3_aa: CASSPSTGDNTGELFF

v_call: TRBV5-8
d_call: TRBD1
clone_size: .
j_call: TRBJ1-3
cdr3_nt: TGTGCCAGCAGCTTGGGGACAGGGGGTGGAAACACCATATATTTT
cdr3_aa: CASSLGTGGGNTIYF

v_call: TRBV6-6
d_call: TRBD2
clone_size: .
j_call: TRBJ2-3
cdr3_nt: TGTGCCAGCAGCCTAGCGGGAGGGCTAGATACGCAGTATTTT
cdr3_aa: CASSLAGGLDTQYF

v_call: TRBV5-1
d_call: TRBD1
clone_size: .
j_call: TRBJ1-2
cdr3_nt: TGCGCCAGCAGCCAAAGGACAGGGGACGGCTACACCTTC
cdr3_aa: CASSQRTGDGYTF

v_call: TRBV6-1
d_call: TRBD1
clone_size: once
j_call: TRBJ1-2
cdr3_nt: TGTGCCAGCAGTGGAACGGCGGGACAGGGGAACTATGGCTACACCTTC
cdr3_aa: CASSGTAGQGNYGYTF

v_call: TRBV11-2
d_call: TRBD2
clone_size: .
j_call: TRBJ2-3
cdr3_nt: TGTGCCAGCAGCTTAAGAGGAACTAGCGGCACCACAGATACGCAGTATTTT
cdr3_aa: CASSLRGTSGTTDTQYF

v_call: TRBV9
d_call: .
clone_size: .
j_call: TRBJ1-4
cdr3_nt: TGTGCCAGCAGCGTATCAGGGCTTAATGAAAAACTGTTTTTT
cdr3_aa: CASSVSGLNEKLFF

v_call: TRBV6-4
d_call: .
clone_size: .
j_call: TRBJ1-1
cdr3_nt: TGTGCCAGCAGTGGTAATTTCCCCCTGAGGGACACTGAAGCTTTCTTT
cdr3_aa: CASSGNFPLRDTEAFF

v_call: TRBV13
d_call: TRBD2
clone_size: .
j_call: TRBJ2-5
cdr3_nt: TGTGCCAGCAGCTTGGGACTAGCCCTTGATCCCCAGTACTTC
cdr3_aa: CASSLGLALDPQYF

v_call: TRBV18
d_call: .
clone_size: .
j_call: TRBJ1-2
cdr3_nt: TGTGCCAGCTCAGATATAACACCCATTCCTAACTATGGCTACACCTTC
cdr3_aa: CASSDITPIPNYGYTF

v_call: TRBV19
d_call: .
clone_size: .
j_call: TRBJ2-7
cdr3_nt: TGTGCCAGTAGTAGAGAGCCGGGCTACGAGCAGTACTTC
cdr3_aa: CASSREPGYEQYF

v_call: TRBV5-1
d_call: TRBD1
clone_size: .
j_call: TRBJ1-1
cdr3_nt: TGCGCCAGCAGCTCATTACAGGGGGCTCGTACTGAAGCTTTCTTT
cdr3_aa: CASSSLQGARTEAFF

v_call: TRBV9
d_call: TRBD2
clone_size: once
j_call: TRBJ2-1
cdr3_nt: TGTGCCAGCACCTCCTCTGAGGGAAGGTCTAGCGGAAACAATGAGCAGTTCTTC
cdr3_aa: CASTSSEGRSSGNNEQFF

v_call: TRBV21-1
d_call: .
clone_size: few
j_call: TRBJ1-5
cdr3_nt: TGTGCCAGCAGCACCCTCCAGGGACAGCTTAGCAATCAGCCCCAGCATTTT
cdr3_aa: CASSTLQGQLSNQPQHF

v_call: TRBV10-3
d_call: .
clone_size: .
j_call: TRBJ2-1
cdr3_nt: TGTGCCACCGCCGCCAGTCCTAGTCCTAGAAATGAGCAGTTCTTC
cdr3_aa: CATAASPSPRNEQFF

v_call: TRBV2
d_call: .
clone_size: .
j_call: TRBJ2-6
cdr3_nt: TGTGCCAGCAGTGGAACGCAGACTAGTGTCCTCTCTGGGGCCAACGTCCTGACTTTC
cdr3_aa: CASSGTQTSVLSGANVLTF

v_call: TRBV28
d_call: .
clone_size: .
j_call: TRBJ2-5
cdr3_nt: TGTGCCAGCAGGTACCCCTCCTCAGGGAAAGAGACCCAGTACTTC
cdr3_aa: CASRYPSSGKETQYF

v_call: TRBV2
d_call: TRBD1
clone_size: .
j_call: TRBJ2-7
cdr3_nt: TGTGCCAGCAGAGGACAGGGGCACGAGCAGTACTTC
cdr3_aa: CASRGQGHEQYF

v_call: TRBV6-6
d_call: TRBD1
clone_size: .
j_call: TRBJ1-2
cdr3_nt: TGTGCCAGCAGTTACACAGGGGGCGGCTATGGCTACACCTTC
cdr3_aa: CASSYTGGGYGYTF

v_call: TRBV28
d_call: TRBD1
clone_size: .
j_call: TRBJ2-7
cdr3_nt: TGTGCCAGTAGACGACAGGGGGCTTACGAGCAGTACTTC
cdr3_aa: CASRRQGAYEQYF

v_call: TRBV30
d_call: TRBD1
clone_size: once
j_call: TRBJ2-7
cdr3_nt: TGTGCCTGGAGCCGGGACAGGGGCTACGAGCAGTACTTC
cdr3_aa: CAWSRDRGYEQYF

v_call: TRBV6-1
d_call: TRBD2
clone_size: .
j_call: TRBJ2-2
cdr3_nt: TGTGCCAGCAGACTTACTAGCGCCTTTACCGGGGAGCTGTTTTTT
cdr3_aa: CASRLTSAFTGELFF

v_call: TRBV11-3
d_call: TRBD2
clone_size: .
j_call: TRBJ2-1
cdr3_nt: TGTGCCAGCAGCACTAGCGGCAGCTCCTACAATGAGCAGTTCTTC
cdr3_aa: CASSTSGSSYNEQFF

v_call: TRBV7-9
d_call: TRBD2
clone_size: .
j_call: TRBJ2-7
cdr3_nt: TGTGCCGGAACTAGCGGGAGTGGAGAGCAGTACTTC
cdr3_aa: CAGTSGSGEQYF

v_call: TRBV19
d_call: TRBD1
clone_size: .
j_call: TRBJ1-5
cdr3_nt: TGTGCCAGTACTACGACAGGGTCGAACAATCAGCCCCAGCATTTT
cdr3_aa: CASTTTGSNNQPQHF

v_call: TRBV4-1
d_call: TRBD2
clone_size: .
j_call: TRBJ2-3
cdr3_nt: TGCGCCAGCAGCCAATTGCCGGGAGGGACAGATACGCAGTATTTT
cdr3_aa: CASSQLPGGTDTQYF

v_call: TRBV28
d_call: .
clone_size: .
j_call: TRBJ2-7
cdr3_nt: TGTGCCAGCAGCGGAACGGGACTTAACTACGAGCAGTACTTC
cdr3_aa: CASSGTGLNYEQYF

v_call: TRBV4-1
d_call: TRBD1
clone_size: .
j_call: TRBJ2-1
cdr3_nt: TGCGCCAGCAGCCCCAGACAGGGGGGGTACAATGAGCAGTTCTTC
cdr3_aa: CASSPRQGGYNEQFF

v_call: TRBV4-3
d_call: TRBD2
clone_size: .
j_call: TRBJ2-7
cdr3_nt: TGCGCCAGCAGCCAAGATCTAGGACTAGCACTCTACGAGCAGTACTTC
cdr3_aa: CASSQDLGLALYEQYF

v_call: TRBV25-1
d_call: .
clone_size: once
j_call: TRBJ1-2
cdr3_nt: TGTGCCAGCAGTGCAAGCGGGAGGGGTGGCTACACCTTC
cdr3_aa: CASSASGRGGYTF

v_call: TRBV29-1
d_call: .
clone_size: .
j_call: TRBJ1-2
cdr3_nt: TGCAGCGTGGCGACCGGGGTGGACTATGGCTACACCTTC
cdr3_aa: CSVATGVDYGYTF

v_call: TRBV4-1
d_call: .
clone_size: .
j_call: TRBJ1-2
cdr3_nt: TGCGCCAGCAGCCAAGATCAGGGGCGGGCAGGCTACACCTTC
cdr3_aa: CASSQDQGRAGYTF

v_call: TRBV7-3
d_call: .
clone_size: .
j_call: TRBJ2-3
cdr3_nt: TGTGCCAGCAGCTTTGGACAGTCCGATACGCAGTATTTT
cdr3_aa: CASSFGQSDTQYF

v_call: TRBV5-4
d_call: .
clone_size: .
j_call: TRBJ1-1
cdr3_nt: TGTGCCAGCAGCTCCCCAGGGGAAGGTAACACTGAAGCTTTCTTT
cdr3_aa: CASSSPGEGNTEAFF

v_call: TRBV10-3
d_call: TRBD1
clone_size: .
j_call: TRBJ1-2
cdr3_nt: TGTGCCATCACCGACCTAACAGGGGAGAACTATGGCTACACCTTC
cdr3_aa: CAITDLTGENYGYTF

v_call: TRBV6-5
d_call: TRBD1
clone_size: .
j_call: TRBJ1-2
cdr3_nt: TGTGCCAGCAGGAAGAAGACAGGGAGCTATGGCTACACCTTC
cdr3_aa: CASRKKTGSYGYTF

v_call: TRBV6-1
d_call: .
clone_size: once
j_call: TRBJ2-3
cdr3_nt: TGTGCCAGCAGTGGCTATCATCCGGGGCAGTATTTT
cdr3_aa: CASSGYHPGQYF

v_call: TRBV5-1
d_call: TRBD1
clone_size: .
j_call: TRBJ1-2
cdr3_nt: TGCGCCAGCAGCTCCGGACAGGGCAACTATGGCTACACCTTC
cdr3_aa: CASSSGQGNYGYTF

v_call: TRBV5-6
d_call: TRBD2
clone_size: .
j_call: TRBJ2-1
cdr3_nt: TGTGCCAGCAGCTTCGTAGCGGGAGGGAGGGACAATGAGCAGTTCTTC
cdr3_aa: CASSFVAGGRDNEQFF

v_call: TRBV6-4
d_call: TRBD2
clone_size: .
j_call: TRBJ2-1
cdr3_nt: TGTGCCAGCAGTTCCCTAGCGGGAGGTGGCGTGCAGTTCTTC
cdr3_aa: CASSSLAGGGVQFF

v_call: TRBV19
d_call: TRBD1
clone_size: .
j_call: TRBJ2-7
cdr3_nt: TGTGCCAGTAAGCCAGGGGGCTCCTACGAGCAGTACTTC
cdr3_aa: CASKPGGSYEQYF

v_call: TRBV5-6
d_call: TRBD2
clone_size: .
j_call: TRBJ2-1
cdr3_nt: TGTGCCAGCAGCTTGGAACCGGGAGGCGGGAGGAATGAGCAGTTCTTC
cdr3_aa: CASSLEPGGGRNEQFF

v_call: TRBV7-2
d_call: .
clone_size: .
j_call: TRBJ1-5
cdr3_nt: TGTGCCAGCAGCCCCTCAGGGGCCCTCGAGGGATACCCCCAGCATTTT
cdr3_aa: CASSPSGALEGYPQHF

v_call: TRBV6-1
d_call: .
clone_size: .
j_call: TRBJ2-5
cdr3_nt: TGTGCCAGCAGTGAACAGGTAGAGACCCAGTACTTC
cdr3_aa: CASSEQVETQYF

v_call: TRBV6-4
d_call: .
clone_size: .
j_call: TRBJ2-2
cdr3_nt: TGTGCCAGCAGTGACTCTAGCGACACCGGGGAGCTGTTTTTT
cdr3_aa: CASSDSSDTGELFF